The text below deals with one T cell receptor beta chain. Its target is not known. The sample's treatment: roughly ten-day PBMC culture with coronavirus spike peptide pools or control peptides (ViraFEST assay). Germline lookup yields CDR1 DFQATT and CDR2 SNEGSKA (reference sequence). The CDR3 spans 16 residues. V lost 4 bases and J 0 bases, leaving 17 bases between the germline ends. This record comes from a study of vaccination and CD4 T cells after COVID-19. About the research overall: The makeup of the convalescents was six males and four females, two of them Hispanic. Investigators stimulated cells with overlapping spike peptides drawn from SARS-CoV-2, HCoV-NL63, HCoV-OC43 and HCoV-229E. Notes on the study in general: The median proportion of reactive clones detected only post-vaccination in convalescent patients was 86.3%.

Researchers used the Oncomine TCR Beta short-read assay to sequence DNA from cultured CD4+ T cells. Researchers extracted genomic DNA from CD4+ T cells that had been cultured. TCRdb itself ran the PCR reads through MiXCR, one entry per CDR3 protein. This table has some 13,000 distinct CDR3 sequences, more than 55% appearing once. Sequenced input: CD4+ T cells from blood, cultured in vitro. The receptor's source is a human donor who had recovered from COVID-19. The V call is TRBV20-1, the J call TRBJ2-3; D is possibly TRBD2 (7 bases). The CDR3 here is CSATPLGGGSTDTQYF. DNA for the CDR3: TGCAGTGCTACTCCACTAGGGGGGGGGAGCACAGATACGCAGTATTTT.